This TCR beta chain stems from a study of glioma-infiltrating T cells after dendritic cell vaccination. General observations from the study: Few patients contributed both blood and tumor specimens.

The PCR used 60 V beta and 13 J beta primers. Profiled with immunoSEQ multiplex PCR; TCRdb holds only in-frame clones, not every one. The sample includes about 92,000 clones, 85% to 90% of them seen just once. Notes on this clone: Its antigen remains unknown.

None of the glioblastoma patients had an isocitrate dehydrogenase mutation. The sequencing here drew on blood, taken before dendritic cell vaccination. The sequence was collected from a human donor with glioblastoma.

This CDR3 reads CASSLRDRGYGYTF. The CDR3 DNA follows: TGTGCCAGCAGTTTACGGGACAGGGGCTATGGCTACACCTTC. This chain links TRBV6-1 with TRBJ1-2; TRBD1 agrees at 10 bases. Germline CDR1 reads MNHNS; CDR2 reads SASEGT. V gave up 5 bases and J gave up 4 bases; unmatched junction bases: 4. The CDR3 runs to 14 residues.